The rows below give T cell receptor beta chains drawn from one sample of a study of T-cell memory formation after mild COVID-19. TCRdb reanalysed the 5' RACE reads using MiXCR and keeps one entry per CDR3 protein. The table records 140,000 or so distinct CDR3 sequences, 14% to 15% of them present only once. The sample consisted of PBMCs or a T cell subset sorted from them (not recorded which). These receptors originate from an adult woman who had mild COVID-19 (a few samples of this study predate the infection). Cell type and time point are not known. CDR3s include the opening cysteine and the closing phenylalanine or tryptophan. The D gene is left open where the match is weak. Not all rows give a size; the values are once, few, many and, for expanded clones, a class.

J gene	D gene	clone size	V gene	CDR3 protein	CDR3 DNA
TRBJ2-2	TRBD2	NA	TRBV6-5	CASSYSGGTSGTGELFF	TGTGCCAGCAGTTACTCGGGCGGGACTAGCGGCACCGGGGAGCTGTTTTTT
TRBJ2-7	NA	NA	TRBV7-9	CASRGGGEQYF	TGTGCCAGCAGGGGGGGAGGCGAGCAGTACTTC
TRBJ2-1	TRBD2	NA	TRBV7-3	CASSPPGLAGNEQFF	TGTGCCAGCAGCCCCCCGGGACTAGCAGGCAATGAGCAGTTCTTC
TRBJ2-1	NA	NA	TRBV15	CATSRAPGSVYNEQFF	TGTGCCACCAGCAGGGCCCCCGGGTCGGTCTACAATGAGCAGTTCTTC
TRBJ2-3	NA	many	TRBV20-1	CSASQTGTSTDTQYF	TGCAGTGCTAGTCAGACAGGAACTAGCACAGATACGCAGTATTTT
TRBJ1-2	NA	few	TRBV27	CASSWGVGYGYTF	TGTGCCAGCAGTTGGGGGGTCGGCTATGGCTACACCTTC
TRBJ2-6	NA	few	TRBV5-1	CASRPQDRVSGANVLTF	TGCGCCAGCAGACCCCAAGACAGAGTCTCTGGGGCCAACGTCCTGACTTTC
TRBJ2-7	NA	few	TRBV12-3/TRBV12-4	CASSLVSLNEQYF	TGTGCCAGCAGTTTGGTCTCCTTAAACGAGCAGTACTTC
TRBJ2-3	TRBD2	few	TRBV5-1	CASSSGTSGIRADTQYF	TGCGCCAGCAGCTCCGGGACTAGCGGGATAAGGGCAGATACGCAGTATTTT
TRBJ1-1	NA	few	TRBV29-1	CSATSGEFEAFF	TGCAGCGCAACATCCGGGGAGTTTGAAGCTTTCTTT
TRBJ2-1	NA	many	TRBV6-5	CASRLSLGGSYNEQFF	TGTGCCAGCAGACTATCCCTGGGCGGTTCCTACAATGAGCAGTTCTTC
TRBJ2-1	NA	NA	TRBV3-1	CASSAGSSSYTEQFF	TGTGCCAGCAGTGCCGGGAGTAGCTCCTACACTGAGCAGTTCTTC
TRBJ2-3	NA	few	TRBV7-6	CASSPPHTDTQYF	TGTGCCAGCAGCCCCCCCCATACGGATACGCAGTATTTT
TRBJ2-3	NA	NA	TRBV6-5	CASSSFPRDTQYF	TGTGCCAGCAGCTCCTTTCCTAGGGATACGCAGTATTTT
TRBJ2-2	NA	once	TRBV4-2	CASSLNTATGNTGELFF	TGTGCCAGCAGCCTTAACACGGCAACAGGGAACACCGGGGAGCTGTTTTTT
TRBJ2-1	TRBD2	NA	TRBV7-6	CASSPGTSFWQFF	TGTGCCAGCAGCCCCGGGACTAGCTTCTGGCAGTTCTTC
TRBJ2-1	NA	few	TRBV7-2	CASSLSRSSYNEQFF	TGTGCCAGCAGCTTAAGTCGGAGCTCCTACAATGAGCAGTTCTTC
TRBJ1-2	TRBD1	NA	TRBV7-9	CASAGGIYGYTF	TGTGCCTCGGCAGGGGGTATCTATGGCTACACCTTC
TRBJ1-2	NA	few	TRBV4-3	CASSQAANYGYTF	TGCGCCAGCAGCCAAGCGGCGAACTATGGCTACACCTTC
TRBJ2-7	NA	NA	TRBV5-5	CASSFVGGGYEQYF	TGTGCCAGCAGCTTTGTCGGAGGGGGCTACGAGCAGTACTTC
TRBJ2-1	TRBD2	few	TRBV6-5	CASGLAGAEQFF	TGTGCCAGCGGACTAGCGGGAGCTGAGCAGTTCTTC
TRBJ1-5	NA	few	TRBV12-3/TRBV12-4	CASTPDRHNQPQHF	TGTGCCAGCACCCCGGACAGACACAATCAGCCCCAGCATTTT
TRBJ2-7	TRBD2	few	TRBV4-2	CASRKAGDYEQYF	TGTGCCAGCAGAAAAGCGGGAGACTACGAGCAGTACTTC
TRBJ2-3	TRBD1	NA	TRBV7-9	CASSPTPGQVFTDTQYF	TGTGCCAGCAGCCCCACCCCGGGACAGGTATTCACAGATACGCAGTATTTT
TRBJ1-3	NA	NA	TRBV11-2	CASSLDLWGGLSGNTIYF	TGTGCCAGCAGCTTAGATCTTTGGGGGGGATTATCTGGAAACACCATATATTTT
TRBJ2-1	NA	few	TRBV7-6	CASGESTRDYSYNEQFF	TGTGCCAGCGGGGAGAGTACCCGGGATTACTCCTACAATGAGCAGTTCTTC
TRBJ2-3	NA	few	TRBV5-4	CASSLGWGSTDTQYF	TGTGCCAGCAGCTTGGGTTGGGGTAGCACAGATACGCAGTATTTT
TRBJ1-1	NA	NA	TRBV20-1	CSASEWGNTEAFF	TGCAGTGCTAGTGAATGGGGCAACACTGAAGCTTTCTTT
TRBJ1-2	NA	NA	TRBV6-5	CASSSGPFLGYTF	TGTGCCAGCAGTTCCGGGCCCTTCCTGGGCTACACCTTC
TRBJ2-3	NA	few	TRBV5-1	CASSFSNYFGTDTQYF	TGCGCCAGCAGCTTTTCGAACTACTTCGGAACAGATACGCAGTATTTT
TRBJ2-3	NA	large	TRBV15	CATSRDRVDTQYF	TGTGCCACCAGCAGAGATAGGGTAGATACGCAGTATTTT
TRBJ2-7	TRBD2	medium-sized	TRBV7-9	CASSLEGGSYEQYF	TGTGCCAGCAGCTTAGAGGGCGGGAGTTACGAGCAGTACTTC
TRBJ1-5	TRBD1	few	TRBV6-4	CASTEDRTICNQPQHF	TGTGCCAGCACAGAGGACAGGACTATTTGCAATCAGCCCCAGCATTTT
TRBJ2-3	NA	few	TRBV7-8	CASSLGTARTDTQYF	TGTGCCAGCAGCCTAGGGACCGCCCGCACAGATACGCAGTATTTT
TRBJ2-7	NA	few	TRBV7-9	CASSLEAATYEQYF	TGTGCCAGCAGCTTAGAGGCCGCTACCTACGAGCAGTACTTC
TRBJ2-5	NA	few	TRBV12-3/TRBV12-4	CASSLRGGFGETQYF	TGTGCCAGCAGTTTAAGAGGGGGGTTTGGAGAGACCCAGTACTTC
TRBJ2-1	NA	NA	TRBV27	CASARGKTRNPNEQFF	TGTGCCAGCGCGAGGGGAAAGACTAGAAACCCCAATGAGCAGTTCTTC
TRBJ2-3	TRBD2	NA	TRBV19	CASSQRLAGFTDTQYF	TGTGCCAGTAGTCAACGACTAGCGGGATTCACAGATACGCAGTATTTT
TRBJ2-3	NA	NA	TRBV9	CASSAWTLPDTQYF	TGTGCCAGCAGCGCCTGGACTCTTCCAGATACGCAGTATTTT
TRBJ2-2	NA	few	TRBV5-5	CASSLATHTNTGELFF	TGTGCCAGCAGCTTGGCGACCCACACTAACACCGGGGAGCTGTTTTTT
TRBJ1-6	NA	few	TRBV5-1	CASSLAEAGRLRDPLHF	TGCGCCAGCAGCTTGGCCGAGGCAGGGAGGTTAAGGGATCCCCTCCACTTT
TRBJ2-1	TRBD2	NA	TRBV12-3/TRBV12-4	CASSFGLAGGPYNEQFF	TGTGCCAGCAGTTTCGGGCTAGCGGGAGGGCCCTACAATGAGCAGTTCTTC
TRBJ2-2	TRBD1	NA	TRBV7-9	CASSLFGQGGTGELFF	TGTGCCAGCAGCTTATTCGGACAGGGCGGCACCGGGGAGCTGTTTTTT
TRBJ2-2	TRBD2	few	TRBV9	CASSVRRGTNTGELFF	TGTGCCAGCAGCGTGCGGCGGGGGACGAACACCGGGGAGCTGTTTTTT
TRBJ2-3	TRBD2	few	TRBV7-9	CASSLLPSGGTDTQYF	TGTGCCAGCAGCTTATTGCCTAGCGGGGGCACAGATACGCAGTATTTT